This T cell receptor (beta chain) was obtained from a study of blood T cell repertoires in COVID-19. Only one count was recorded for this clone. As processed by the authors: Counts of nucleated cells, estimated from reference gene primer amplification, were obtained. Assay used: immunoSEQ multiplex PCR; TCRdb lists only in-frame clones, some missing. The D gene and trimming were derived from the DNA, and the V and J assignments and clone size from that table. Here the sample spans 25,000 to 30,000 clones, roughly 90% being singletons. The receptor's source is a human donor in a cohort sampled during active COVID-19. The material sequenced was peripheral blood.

As DNA, the CDR3 is TGTGCCACCAGCGGGGTTAGGGGCGCGTGGGAGACCCAGTACTTC. Amino acids: CATSGVRGAWETQYF. The rearrangement joins TRBV15 to TRBJ2-5; D might be TRBD1 (5 bases). CDR1 and CDR2 (germline): LNHNV, YYDKDF (reference sequence). Trimming removed 5 bases at V and 5 bases at J, with 18 bases between. This CDR3 is built from 15 residues.